The T cell receptor (beta chain) under discussion was sequenced for a study of CD8 T cells in ankylosing spondylitis (dated by TCRdb to the late 2010s). With regard to the full study: The study set out to find disease-linked TCR variants by profiling T cell receptor beta repertoires in ankylosing spondylitis patients and healthy donors. Peripheral blood was sampled, and synovial fluid was additionally collected from ankylosing spondylitis patients. The full study cohort was made up of over 20 ankylosing spondylitis patients and more than 90 healthy donors.

Concerning this clonotype: The clone's antigen remains unknown. The input lacks base qualities; no much larger clone sits a single base away.

Sequencing relied on an Illumina HiSeq 2500. Quantitative 5'-RACE with molecular barcodes was used to prepare TCR beta libraries. In the paper's pipeline: A new computational method, built on a probabilistic model of VDJ rearrangement, was used to identify disease-linked TCR variants. TCRdb redid the processing of the public reads, applying fastp at Q25 and MiXCR, and retained in-frame beta chains. Under each unique CDR3 protein, matching rows form one entry showing the most common genes and DNA. In this record, the V and J calls reflect TCRdb's handling and not the investigators' own analysis. Counted in this sample were some 800,000 distinct CDR3 sequences; 12% of them appeared once. About 0.5% of the sample is taken by the ten largest. The germline V gene supplies CDR1 LGHNA and CDR2 YSLEER. V trim: 1 base; J trim: 4 bases; unmatched bases: 7. The CDR3 holds 19 amino acids from the cysteine to the phenylalanine. Of the read, only the CDR3 DNA is kept; its 57 bases are in frame from base 1.

Paper-wide results and their limitations: Some of the motif variants had been reported before in the synovial fluid and blood of reactive arthritis patients, a finding that suggests common disease-initiation mechanisms. According to the report, matched synovial fluid samples from ankylosing spondylitis patients were significantly enriched for the disease-linked clones. Blood from ankylosing spondylitis patients appeared to be characterized by a TCR beta motif made up of several highly homologous amino acid variants. The disease-linked clones had a CD8+ phenotype and were found at relatively low frequencies in peripheral blood.

The receptor was derived from a male donor with ankylosing spondylitis. The sequence joins TRBV4-3 to TRBJ2-1; a stretch of 16 junction bases matches TRBD2. The sample was blood, either unsorted or a sorted T cell fraction (not recorded which). The CDR3 region reads CASSQVSGLAGGYYNEQFF. The bases are TGCGCCAGCAGCCAAGTCTCGGGACTAGCGGGAGGGTATTACAATGAGCAGTTCTTC.